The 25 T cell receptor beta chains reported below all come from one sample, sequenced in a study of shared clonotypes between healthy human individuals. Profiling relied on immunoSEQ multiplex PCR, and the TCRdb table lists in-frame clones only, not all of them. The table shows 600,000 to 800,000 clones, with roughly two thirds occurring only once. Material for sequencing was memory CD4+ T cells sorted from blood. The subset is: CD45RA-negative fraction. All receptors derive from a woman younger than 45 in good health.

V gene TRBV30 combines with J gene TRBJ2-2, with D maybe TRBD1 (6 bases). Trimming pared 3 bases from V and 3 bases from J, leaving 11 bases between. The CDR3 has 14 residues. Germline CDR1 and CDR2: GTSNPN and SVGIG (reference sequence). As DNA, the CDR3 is TGTGCCTGGAGGCCGGACAGCCACACCGGGGAGCTGTTTTTT. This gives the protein CAWRPDSHTGELFF. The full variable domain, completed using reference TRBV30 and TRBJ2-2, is SQTIHQWPATLVQPVGSPLSLECTVEGTSNPNLYWYRQAAGRGLQLLFYSVGIGQISSEVPQNLSASRPQDRQFILSSKKLLLSDSGFYLCAWRPDSHTGELFFGEGSRLTVL.

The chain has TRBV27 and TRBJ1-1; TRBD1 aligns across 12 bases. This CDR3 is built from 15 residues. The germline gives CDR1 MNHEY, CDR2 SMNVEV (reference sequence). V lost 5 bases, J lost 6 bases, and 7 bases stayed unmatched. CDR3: CASSPSGQGASEAFF. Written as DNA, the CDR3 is TGTGCCAGCAGTCCCTCGGGACAGGGGGCCTCTGAAGCTTTCTTT.

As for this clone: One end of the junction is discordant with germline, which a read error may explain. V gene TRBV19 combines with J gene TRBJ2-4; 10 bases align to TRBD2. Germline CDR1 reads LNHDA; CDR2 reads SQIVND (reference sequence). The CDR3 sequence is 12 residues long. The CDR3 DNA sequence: TGTGCCAGTAGTACCACTAGCGGGGCCTCTACCTTC. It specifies CASSTTSGASTF.

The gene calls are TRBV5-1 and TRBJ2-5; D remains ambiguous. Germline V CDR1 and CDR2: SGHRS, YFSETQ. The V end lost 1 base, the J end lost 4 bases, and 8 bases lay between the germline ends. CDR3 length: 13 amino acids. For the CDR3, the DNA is TGCGCCAGCAGCTTGCCCCCCTTAGAGACCCAGTACTTC. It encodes CASSLPPLETQYF.

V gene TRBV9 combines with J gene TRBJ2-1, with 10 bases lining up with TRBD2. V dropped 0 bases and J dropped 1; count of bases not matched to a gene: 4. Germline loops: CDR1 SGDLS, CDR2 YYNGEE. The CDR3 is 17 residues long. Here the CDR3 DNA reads TGTGCCAGCAGCGTAGGTCTAGCGGGAGCTTCCTACAATGAGCAGTTCTTC. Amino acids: CASSVGLAGASYNEQFF.

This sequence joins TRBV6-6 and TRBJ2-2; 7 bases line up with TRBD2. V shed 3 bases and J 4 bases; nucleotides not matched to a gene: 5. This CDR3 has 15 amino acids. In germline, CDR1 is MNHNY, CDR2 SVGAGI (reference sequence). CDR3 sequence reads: CASSYGPSGTGELFF. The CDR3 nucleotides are TGTGCCAGCAGTTATGGTCCTAGCGGCACCGGGGAGCTGTTTTTT.

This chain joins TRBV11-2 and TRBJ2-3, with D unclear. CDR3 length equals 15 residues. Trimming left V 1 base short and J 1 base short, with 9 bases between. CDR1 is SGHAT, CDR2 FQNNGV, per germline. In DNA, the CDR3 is TGTGCCAGCAGCTTAGGACGGGTTGGCACAGATACGCAGTATTTT. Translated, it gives CASSLGRVGTDTQYF. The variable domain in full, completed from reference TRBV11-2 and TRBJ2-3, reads EAGVAQSPRYKIIEKRQSVAFWCNPISGHATLYWYQQILGQGPKLLIQFQNNGVVDDSQLPKDRFSAERLKGVDSTLKIQPAKLEDSAVYLCASSLGRVGTDTQYFGPGTRLTVL.

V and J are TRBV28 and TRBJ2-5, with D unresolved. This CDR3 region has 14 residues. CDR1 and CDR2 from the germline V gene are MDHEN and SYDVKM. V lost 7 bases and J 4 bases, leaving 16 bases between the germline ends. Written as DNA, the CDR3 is TGTGCCAGCACTCCCCCGCCGCCCCGAGAGACCCAGTACTTC. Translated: CASTPPPPRETQYF.

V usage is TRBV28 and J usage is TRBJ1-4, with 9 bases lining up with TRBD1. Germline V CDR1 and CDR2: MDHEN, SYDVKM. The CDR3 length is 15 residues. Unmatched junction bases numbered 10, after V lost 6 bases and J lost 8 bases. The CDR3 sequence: CASSTTGQGVEKLFF. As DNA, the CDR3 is TGTGCCAGCAGCACGACGGGACAGGGAGTGGAAAAACTGTTTTTT.

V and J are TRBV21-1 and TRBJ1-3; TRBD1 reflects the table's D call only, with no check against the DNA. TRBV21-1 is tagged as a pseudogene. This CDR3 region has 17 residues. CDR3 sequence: CASSKCPYRGSGNTIYF. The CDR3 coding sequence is TGTGCCAGCAGCAAATGTCCGTACAGGGGTTCAGGAAACACCATATATTTT.

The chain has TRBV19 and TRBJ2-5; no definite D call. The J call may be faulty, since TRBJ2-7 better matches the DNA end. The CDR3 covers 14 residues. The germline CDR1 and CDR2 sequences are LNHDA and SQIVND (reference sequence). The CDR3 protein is CASSIGTHTGEQYF. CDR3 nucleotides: TGTGCCAGTAGTATAGGGACCCACACCGGCGAGCAGTACTTC.

The CDR3 protein is CASSYRLAGSDEQYF. The CDR3 DNA reads as TGTGCCAGCAGTTACCGACTAGCGGGGTCTGACGAGCAGTACTTC. The chain employs TRBV28 and TRBJ2-7; the match to TRBD2 covers 11 bases. Germline assignment: CDR1 MDHEN and CDR2 SYDVKM. This CDR3 region has 15 residues. With 4 bases clipped from V and 5 bases from J, the junction kept 7 bases outside the gene matches.

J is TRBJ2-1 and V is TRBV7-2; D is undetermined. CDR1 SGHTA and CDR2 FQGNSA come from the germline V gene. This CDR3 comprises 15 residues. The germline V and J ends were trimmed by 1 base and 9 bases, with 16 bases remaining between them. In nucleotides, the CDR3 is TGTGCCAGCAGCTTAGTATCCTTGGTGGTGGGTGAGCAGTTCTTC. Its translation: CASSLVSLVVGEQFF.

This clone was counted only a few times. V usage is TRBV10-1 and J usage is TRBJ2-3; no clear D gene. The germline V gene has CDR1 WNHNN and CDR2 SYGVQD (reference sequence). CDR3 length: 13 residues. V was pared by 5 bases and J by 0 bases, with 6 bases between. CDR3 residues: CASSLDSTDTQYF. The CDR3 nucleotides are TGCGCCAGCAGTCTGGACAGCACAGATACGCAGTATTTT.

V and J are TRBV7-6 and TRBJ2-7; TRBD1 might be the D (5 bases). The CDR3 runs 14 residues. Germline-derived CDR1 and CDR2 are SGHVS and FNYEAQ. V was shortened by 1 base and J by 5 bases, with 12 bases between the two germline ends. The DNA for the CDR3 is TGTGCCAGCAGCTTAGTCCAGGGAAGGCACGAGCAGTACTTC. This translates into CASSLVQGRHEQYF.

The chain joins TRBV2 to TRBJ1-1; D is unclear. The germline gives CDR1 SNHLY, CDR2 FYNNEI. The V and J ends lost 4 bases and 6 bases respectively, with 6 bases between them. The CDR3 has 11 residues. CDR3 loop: CASSARSEAFF. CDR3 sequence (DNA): TGTGCCAGCAGTGCAAGATCTGAAGCTTTCTTT.

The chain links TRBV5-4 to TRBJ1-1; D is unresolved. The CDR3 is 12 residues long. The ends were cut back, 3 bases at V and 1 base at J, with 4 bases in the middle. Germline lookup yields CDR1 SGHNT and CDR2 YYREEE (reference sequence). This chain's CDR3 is CASSSRNTEAFF. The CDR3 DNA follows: TGTGCCAGCAGCTCCCGGAACACTGAAGCTTTCTTT.

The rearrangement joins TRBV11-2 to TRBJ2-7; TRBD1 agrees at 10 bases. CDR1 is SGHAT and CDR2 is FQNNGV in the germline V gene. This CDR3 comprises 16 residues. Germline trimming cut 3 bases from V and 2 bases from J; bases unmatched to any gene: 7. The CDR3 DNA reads TGTGCCAGCAGCTTGAGACGGACAGGGGGGGCCTACGAGCAGTACTTC. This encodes CASSLRRTGGAYEQYF. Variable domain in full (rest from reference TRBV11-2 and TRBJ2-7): EAGVAQSPRYKIIEKRQSVAFWCNPISGHATLYWYQQILGQGPKLLIQFQNNGVVDDSQLPKDRFSAERLKGVDSTLKIQPAKLEDSAVYLCASSLRRTGGAYEQYFGPGTRLTVT.

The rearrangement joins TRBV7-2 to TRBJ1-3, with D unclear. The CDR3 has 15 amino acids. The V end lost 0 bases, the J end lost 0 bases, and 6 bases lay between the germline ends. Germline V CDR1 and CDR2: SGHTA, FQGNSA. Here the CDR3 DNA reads TGTGCCAGCAGCTTAGCGGGGTACTCTGGAAACACCATATATTTT. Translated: CASSLAGYSGNTIYF.

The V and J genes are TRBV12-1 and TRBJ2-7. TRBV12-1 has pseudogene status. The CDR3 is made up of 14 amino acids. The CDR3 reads CASSPARWLYEQYF. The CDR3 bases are TGTGCCAGCAGCCCTGCACGATGGTTATACGAGCAGTACTTC.

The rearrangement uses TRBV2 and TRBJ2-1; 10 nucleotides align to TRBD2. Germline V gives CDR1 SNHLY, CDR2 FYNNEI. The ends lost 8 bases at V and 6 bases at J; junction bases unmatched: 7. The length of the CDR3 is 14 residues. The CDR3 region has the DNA TGTGCCAGCGGAACGGAGCGGGGGGGCAATGAGCAGTTCTTC. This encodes CASGTERGGNEQFF.

Here the CDR3 reads CASRRQGLNNQPQHF. DNA of the CDR3: TGTGCCAGCAGACGACAGGGTTTAAACAATCAGCCCCAGCATTTT. The chain links TRBV28 to TRBJ1-5; 7 bases map to TRBD1. This CDR3 is 15 amino acids long. Trimming cost V 6 bases and J 3 bases; bases outside gene matches: 8. Germline V gene lookup returns CDR1 MDHEN and CDR2 SYDVKM.

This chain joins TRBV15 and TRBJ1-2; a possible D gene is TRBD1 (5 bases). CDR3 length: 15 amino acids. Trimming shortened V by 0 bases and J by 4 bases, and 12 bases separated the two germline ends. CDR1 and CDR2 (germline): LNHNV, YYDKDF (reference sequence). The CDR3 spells CATSRDRVTVYGYTF. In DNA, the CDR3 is TGTGCCACCAGCAGAGATCGTGTGACAGTCTATGGCTACACCTTC.

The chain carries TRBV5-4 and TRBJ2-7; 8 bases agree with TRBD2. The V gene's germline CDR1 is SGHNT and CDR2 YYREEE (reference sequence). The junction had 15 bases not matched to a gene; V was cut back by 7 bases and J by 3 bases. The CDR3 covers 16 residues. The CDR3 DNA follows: TGTGCCAGCGGGCCGGGGGCCGGGAGGGCCAACTACGAGCAGTACTTC. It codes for CASGPGAGRANYEQYF.

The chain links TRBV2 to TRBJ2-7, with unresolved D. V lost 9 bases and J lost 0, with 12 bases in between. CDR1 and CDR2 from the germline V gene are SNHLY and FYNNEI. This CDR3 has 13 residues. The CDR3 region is CASRTASSYEQYF. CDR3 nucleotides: TGTGCCAGTCGGACCGCTAGCTCCTACGAGCAGTACTTC.